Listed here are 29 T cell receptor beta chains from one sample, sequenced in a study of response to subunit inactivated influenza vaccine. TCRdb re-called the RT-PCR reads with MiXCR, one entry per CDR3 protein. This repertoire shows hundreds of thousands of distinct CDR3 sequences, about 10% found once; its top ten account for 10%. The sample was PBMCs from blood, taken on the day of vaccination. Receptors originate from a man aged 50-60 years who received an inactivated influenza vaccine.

CDR3 amino acids: CASSAPGTGYQPQHF. Written as DNA, the CDR3 is TGTGCCAGTAGTGCCCCCGGGACAGGGTATCAGCCCCAGCATTTT. The gene calls are TRBV19 and TRBJ1-5, with TRBD1 identical over 9 bases. The CDR3 covers 15 residues. CDR1 LNHDA and CDR2 SQIVND come from the germline V gene (reference sequence). V was clipped by 5 bases and J by 5 bases; unmatched bases: 7.

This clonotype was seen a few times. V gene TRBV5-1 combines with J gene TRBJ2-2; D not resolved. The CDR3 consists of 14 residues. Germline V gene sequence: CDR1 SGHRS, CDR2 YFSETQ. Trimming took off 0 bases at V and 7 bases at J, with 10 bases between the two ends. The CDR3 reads CASSLAQAGGELFF. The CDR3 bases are TGCGCCAGCAGCTTGGCGCAGGCCGGCGGGGAGCTGTTTTTT.

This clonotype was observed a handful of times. CDR3 nucleotide sequence: TGCAGTGCCCAGGGGGGACTGAACACTGAAGCTTTCTTT. Encoded protein: CSAQGGLNTEAFF. J is TRBJ1-1 and V is TRBV20-1, with 7 bases that match TRBD1. Germline V gives CDR1 DFQATT, CDR2 SNEGSKA (reference sequence). V lost 6 bases and J lost 0; bases outside the gene matches: 4. This CDR3 is built from 13 residues.

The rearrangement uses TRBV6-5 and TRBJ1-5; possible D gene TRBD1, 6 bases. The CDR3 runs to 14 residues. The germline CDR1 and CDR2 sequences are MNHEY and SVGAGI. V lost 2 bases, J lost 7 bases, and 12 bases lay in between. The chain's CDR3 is CASSYGGGGQPQHF. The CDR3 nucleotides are TGTGCCAGCAGTTACGGTGGGGGCGGCCAGCCCCAGCATTTT.

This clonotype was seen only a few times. The CDR3 region is CASSSNRGDTEAFF. The CDR3 DNA reads as TGTGCCAGCAGCTCAAACAGGGGGGACACTGAAGCTTTCTTT. This rearrangement joins TRBV7-2 to TRBJ1-1, with TRBD1 identical over 8 bases. The CDR3 extends over 14 amino acids. V gave up 4 bases and J gave up 3 bases; unmatched junction bases: 4. Germline V lookup: CDR1 SGHTA, CDR2 FQGNSA.

The CDR3, as DNA: TGTGCCAGCAGTTACGGGCTAGCGGGAGGCGAAAACAATGAGCAGTTCTTC. Its translation: CASSYGLAGGENNEQFF. The genes are TRBV6-5 and TRBJ2-1; 11 bases fit TRBD2. The ends lost 2 bases at V and 5 bases at J; junction bases unmatched: 8. CDR1 and CDR2 (germline): MNHEY, SVGAGI. This CDR3 has 17 amino acids.

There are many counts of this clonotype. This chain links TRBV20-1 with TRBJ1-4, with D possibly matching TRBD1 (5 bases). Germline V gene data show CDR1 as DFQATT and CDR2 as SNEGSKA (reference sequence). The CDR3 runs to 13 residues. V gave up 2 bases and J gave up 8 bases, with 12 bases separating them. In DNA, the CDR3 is TGCAGTGCTAGATGGCGTGGGGGAGAAAAACTGTTTTTT. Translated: CSARWRGGEKLFF.

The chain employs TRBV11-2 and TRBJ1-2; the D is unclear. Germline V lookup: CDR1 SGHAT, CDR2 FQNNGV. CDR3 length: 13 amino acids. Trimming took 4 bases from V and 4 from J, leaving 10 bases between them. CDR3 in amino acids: CASSSSSSYGYTF. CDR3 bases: TGTGCCAGCAGCTCCAGTTCAAGCTATGGCTACACCTTC.

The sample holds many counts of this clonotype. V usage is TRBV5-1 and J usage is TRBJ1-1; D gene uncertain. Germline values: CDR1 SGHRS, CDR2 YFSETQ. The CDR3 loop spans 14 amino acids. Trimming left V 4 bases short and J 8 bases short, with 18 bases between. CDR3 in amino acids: CASSLEVPGGEAFF. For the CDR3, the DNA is TGCGCCAGCAGCCTTGAGGTTCCCGGAGGAGAAGCTTTCTTT.

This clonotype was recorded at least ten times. The CDR3 bases are TGTGCCAGCAGCGGGGGGCAGGGGGACCCTCTTGGAAACACCATATATTTT. Amino acid sequence: CASSGGQGDPLGNTIYF. This rearrangement joins TRBV28 to TRBJ1-3; TRBD1 aligns across 7 bases. Per the germline V gene, CDR1 is MDHEN and CDR2 is SYDVKM. Trimming took 6 bases from V and 3 from J; bases not matched to a gene: 14. This CDR3 has 17 residues.

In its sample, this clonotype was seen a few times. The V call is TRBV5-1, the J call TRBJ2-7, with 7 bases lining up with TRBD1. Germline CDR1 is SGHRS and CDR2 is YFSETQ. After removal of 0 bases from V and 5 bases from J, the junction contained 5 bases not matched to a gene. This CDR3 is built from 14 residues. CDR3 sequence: CASSLDQGVNEQYF. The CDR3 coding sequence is TGCGCCAGCAGCTTGGATCAGGGGGTCAACGAGCAGTACTTC.

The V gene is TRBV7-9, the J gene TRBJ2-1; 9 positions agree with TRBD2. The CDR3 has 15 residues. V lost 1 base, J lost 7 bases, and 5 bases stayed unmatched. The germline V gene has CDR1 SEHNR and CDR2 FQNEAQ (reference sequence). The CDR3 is CASSLDGLAGNEQFF. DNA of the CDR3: TGTGCCAGCAGCTTAGACGGGCTAGCGGGGAATGAGCAGTTCTTC.

The CDR3 DNA sequence: TGCAGTGCTAGAGATCAGGGCGGTCCTGGGGCCAACGTCCTGACTTTC. Residues: CSARDQGGPGANVLTF. This chain links TRBV20-1 with TRBJ2-6, with D perhaps matching TRBD1 (5 bases). Germline CDR1 and CDR2: DFQATT and SNEGSKA (reference sequence). Trimming removed 0 bases at V and 2 bases at J, with 11 bases between. This CDR3 has 16 residues.

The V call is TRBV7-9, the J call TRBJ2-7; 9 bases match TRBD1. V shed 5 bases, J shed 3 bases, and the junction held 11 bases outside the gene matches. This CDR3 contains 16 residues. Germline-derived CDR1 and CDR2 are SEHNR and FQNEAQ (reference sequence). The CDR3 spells CASSPTHGQGSYEQYF. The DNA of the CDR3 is TGTGCCAGCAGCCCGACGCACGGACAGGGGAGCTACGAGCAGTACTTC.

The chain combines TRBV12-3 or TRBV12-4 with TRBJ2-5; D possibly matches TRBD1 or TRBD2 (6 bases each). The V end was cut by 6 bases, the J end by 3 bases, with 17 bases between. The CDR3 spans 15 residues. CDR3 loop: CASSQGSGVKETQYF. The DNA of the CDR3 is TGTGCCAGCAGCCAGGGGTCGGGGGTAAAAGAGACCCAGTACTTC.

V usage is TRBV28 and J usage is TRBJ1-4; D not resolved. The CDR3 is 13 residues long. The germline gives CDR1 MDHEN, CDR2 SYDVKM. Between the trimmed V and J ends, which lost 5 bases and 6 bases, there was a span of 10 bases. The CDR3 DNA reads TGTGCCAGCAGTCCCTTCGATTATGAAAAACTGTTTTTT. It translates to CASSPFDYEKLFF. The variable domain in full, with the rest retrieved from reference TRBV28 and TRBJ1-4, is DVKVTQSSRYLVKRTGEKVFLECVQDMDHENMFWYRQDPGLGLRLIYFSYDVKMKEKGDIPEGYSVSREKKERFSLILESASTNQTSMYLCASSPFDYEKLFFGSGTQLSVL.

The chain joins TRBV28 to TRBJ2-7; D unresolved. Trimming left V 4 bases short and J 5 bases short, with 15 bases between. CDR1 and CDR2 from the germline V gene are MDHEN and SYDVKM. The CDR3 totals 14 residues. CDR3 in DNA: TGTGCCAGCAGTTCCCCCGGTTTGGGGAACGAGCAGTACTTC. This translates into CASSSPGLGNEQYF. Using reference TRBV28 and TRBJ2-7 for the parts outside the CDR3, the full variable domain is DVKVTQSSRYLVKRTGEKVFLECVQDMDHENMFWYRQDPGLGLRLIYFSYDVKMKEKGDIPEGYSVSREKKERFSLILESASTNQTSMYLCASSSPGLGNEQYFGPGTRLTVT.

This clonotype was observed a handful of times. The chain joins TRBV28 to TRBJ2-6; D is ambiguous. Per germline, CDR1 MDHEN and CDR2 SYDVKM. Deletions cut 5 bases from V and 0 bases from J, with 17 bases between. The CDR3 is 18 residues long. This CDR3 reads CASSPQFSYYSGANVLTF. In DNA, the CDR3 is TGTGCCAGCAGTCCGCAATTCTCCTACTACTCTGGGGCCAACGTCCTGACTTTC.

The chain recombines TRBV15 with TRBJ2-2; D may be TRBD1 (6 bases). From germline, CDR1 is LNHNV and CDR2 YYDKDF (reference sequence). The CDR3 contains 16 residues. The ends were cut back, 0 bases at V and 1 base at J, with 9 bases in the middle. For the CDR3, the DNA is TGTGCCACCAGCAGAGATCGCAGGGGGAACACCGGGGAGCTGTTTTTT. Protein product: CATSRDRRGNTGELFF.

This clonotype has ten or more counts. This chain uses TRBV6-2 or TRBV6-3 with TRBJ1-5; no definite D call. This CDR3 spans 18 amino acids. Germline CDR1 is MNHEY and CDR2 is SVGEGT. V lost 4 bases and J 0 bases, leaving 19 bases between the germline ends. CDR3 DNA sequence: TGTGCCAGCAGTTTTGCTCCAGGAACCTTCTATAGCAATCAGCCCCAGCATTTT. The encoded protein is CASSFAPGTFYSNQPQHF.

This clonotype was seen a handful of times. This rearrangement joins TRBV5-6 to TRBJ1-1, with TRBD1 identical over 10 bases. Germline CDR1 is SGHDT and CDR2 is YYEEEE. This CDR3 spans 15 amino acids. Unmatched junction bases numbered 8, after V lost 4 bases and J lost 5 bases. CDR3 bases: TGTGCCAGCAGCACTCCGGGACAGGGGAGAACTGAAGCTTTCTTT. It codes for CASSTPGQGRTEAFF.

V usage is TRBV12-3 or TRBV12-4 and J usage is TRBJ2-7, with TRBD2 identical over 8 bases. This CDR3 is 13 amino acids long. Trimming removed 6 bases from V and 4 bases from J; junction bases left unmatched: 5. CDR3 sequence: CASSPRGAYEQYF. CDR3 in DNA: TGTGCCAGCAGCCCGCGGGGGGCTTACGAGCAGTACTTC.

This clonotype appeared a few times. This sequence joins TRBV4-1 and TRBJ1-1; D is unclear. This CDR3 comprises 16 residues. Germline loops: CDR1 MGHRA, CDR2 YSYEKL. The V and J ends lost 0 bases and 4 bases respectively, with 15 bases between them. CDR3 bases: TGCGCCAGCAGCCAAGATCGTGGCAGGATTTTCACTGAAGCTTTCTTT. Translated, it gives CASSQDRGRIFTEAFF.

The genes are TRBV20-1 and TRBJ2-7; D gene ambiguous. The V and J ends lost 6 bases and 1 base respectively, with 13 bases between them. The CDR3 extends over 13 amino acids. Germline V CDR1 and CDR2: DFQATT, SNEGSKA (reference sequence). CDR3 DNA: TGCAGTGCGACCCCGGTTACTTCCTACGAGCAGTACTTC. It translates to CSATPVTSYEQYF.

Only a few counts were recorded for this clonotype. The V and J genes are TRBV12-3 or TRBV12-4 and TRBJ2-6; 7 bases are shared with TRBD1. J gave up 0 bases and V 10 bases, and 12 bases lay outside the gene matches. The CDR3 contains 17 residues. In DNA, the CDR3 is TGTGCCACCCATCCGGACAGGTTCCGCTCTGGGGCCAACGTCCTGACTTTC. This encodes CATHPDRFRSGANVLTF.

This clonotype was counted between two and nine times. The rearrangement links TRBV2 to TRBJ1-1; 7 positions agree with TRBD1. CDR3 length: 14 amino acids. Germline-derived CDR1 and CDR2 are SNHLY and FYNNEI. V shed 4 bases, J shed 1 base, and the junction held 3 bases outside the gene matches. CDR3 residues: CASSAEGANTEAFF. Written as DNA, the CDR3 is TGTGCCAGCAGTGCGGAGGGGGCGAACACTGAAGCTTTCTTT.

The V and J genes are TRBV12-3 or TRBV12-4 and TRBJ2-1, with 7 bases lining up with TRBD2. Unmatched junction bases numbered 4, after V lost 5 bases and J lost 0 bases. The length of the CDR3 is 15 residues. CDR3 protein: CASSRDYSSYNEQFF. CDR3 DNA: TGTGCCAGCAGTCGGGACTACAGCTCCTACAATGAGCAGTTCTTC.

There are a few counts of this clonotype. The CDR3 loop reads CASSQDDLNSYNEQFF. Here the CDR3 DNA reads TGTGCCAGCAGCCAAGATGACTTAAACTCTTACAATGAGCAGTTCTTC. The chain is built from TRBV3-1 and TRBJ2-1; D ambiguous. Between the trimmed V and J ends, which lost 0 bases and 4 bases, there was a span of 13 bases. The CDR3 totals 16 residues. The germline V gene encodes CDR1 LGHDT and CDR2 YNNKEL (reference sequence).

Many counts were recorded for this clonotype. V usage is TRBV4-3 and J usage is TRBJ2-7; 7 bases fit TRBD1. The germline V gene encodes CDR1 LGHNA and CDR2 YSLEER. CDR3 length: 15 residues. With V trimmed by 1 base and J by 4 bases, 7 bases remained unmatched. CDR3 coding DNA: TGCGCCAGCAGCCAAGTCTGGACAGGCCGTTACGAGCAGTACTTC. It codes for CASSQVWTGRYEQYF.